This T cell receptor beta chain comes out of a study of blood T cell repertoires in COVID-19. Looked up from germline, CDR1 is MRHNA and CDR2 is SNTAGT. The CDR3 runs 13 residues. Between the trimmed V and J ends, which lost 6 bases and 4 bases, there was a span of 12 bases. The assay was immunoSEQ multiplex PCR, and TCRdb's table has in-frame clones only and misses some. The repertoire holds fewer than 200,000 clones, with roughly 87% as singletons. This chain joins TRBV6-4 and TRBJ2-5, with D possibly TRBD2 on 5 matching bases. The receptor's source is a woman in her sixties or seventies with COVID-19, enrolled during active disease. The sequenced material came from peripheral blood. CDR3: CASSNGLPETQYF. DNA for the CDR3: TGTGCCAGCAGCAACGGACTGCCAGAGACCCAGTACTTC.